This record looks at one TCR beta chain sequence and its context. Its antigen is not identified. These data are taken from a study of cytomegalovirus exposure and HLA in healthy donors. About the study: According to later analysis, the same platform produced the roughly 120 validation and over 600 first-cohort repertoires.

Donors were drawn from the roughly 120-subject validation cohort, separate from the roughly 670-subject first cohort. V was clipped by 3 bases and J by 4 bases; unmatched bases: 5. Germline assignment: CDR1 SGHRS and CDR2 YFSETQ. CDR3 size: 16 residues. Study-wide findings and caveats: Cytomegalovirus association was listed for approximately 160 TCR beta chains.

Sequencing was performed with immunoSEQ multiplex PCR; in TCRdb, only in-frame clones are kept and a portion is missing. Among tens of thousands of clones listed, 96% were seen once. Sequenced input: PBMCs. This TCR was recovered from a young man in good health and CMV-seropositive. The genes are TRBV5-1 and TRBJ2-5, with 14 positions matching TRBD2. CDR3 nucleotide sequence: TGCGCCAGCAGCTCGGGACTAGCGGGAGCCGGAGAGACCCAGTACTTC. As protein: CASSSGLAGAGETQYF.